This TCR beta chain was observed in a study of blood T cell repertoires in COVID-19. Study in general: Sources were T cells, B-cell-depleted T cells, or PBMCs; the material itself was cDNA or gDNA.

Method: immunoSEQ multiplex PCR; TCRdb's copy keeps in-frame clones and lacks some. This table has 150,000 or so clones, about 79% appearing once. Participant age was roughly 18 to 89 years, and participants resided in about two dozen US areas. Recovered status applied to Cohort 3 donors who had two consecutive negative PCRs. It also applied to those with clearance or with symptom resolution. The germline CDR1 and CDR2 sequences are LNHNV and YYDKDF (reference sequence). The CDR3 runs 15 residues. V dropped 8 bases and J dropped 2; count of bases not matched to a gene: 8. V is TRBV15 and J is TRBJ2-3, with TRBD2 identical over 9 bases. The specimen sequenced was PBMCs or T cells enriched from blood (not recorded which). This TCR came from a man over 45 who had recovered from COVID-19. The CDR3 bases are TGTGCCACCCAACCCCGGACTAGCGTCACAGATACGCAGTATTTT. It is translated as CATQPRTSVTDTQYF. The full variable domain, its missing parts supplied by reference TRBV15 and TRBJ2-3, is DAMVIQNPRYQVTQFGKPVTLSCSQTLNHNVMYWYQQKSSQAPKLLFHYYDKDFNNEADTPDNFQSRRPNTSFCFLDIRSPGLGDTAMYLCATQPRTSVTDTQYFGPGTRLTVL.